This TCR beta chain was captured by sequencing in a study of blood T cell repertoires in COVID-19 (dated by TCRdb to 2020 to 2022). Concerning the study at large: Samples covering the acute and convalescent phases of COVID-19 were provided by collaborators in the United States, Italy and Spain. The prospective study material was composed of cDNA or gDNA derived from T cells, B-cell-depleted T cells, or PBMCs. Deeply sampled blood TCRbeta repertoires from subjects exposed to, actively infected with, or recovered from COVID-19 were included in the dataset. The repertoires were released in a freely available public database intended as a resource for research on the immune response to SARS-CoV-2. The samples were drawn from the first 160 participants of the ongoing ImmuneRACE study and from 1,254 subjects provided by 6 global collaborators. A de-identified subject ID, COVID-19 status, age in years and sex were almost always included in the sample metadata. Where HLA class I and class II types were available, the types were taken from metadata supplied by the sample provider, not from assay-based typing.

The CDR3, from cysteine to phenylalanine, totals 15 residues. Only CDR3 DNA is held: 45 bases, read in frame from base 1. From a lookup of the germline V gene, CDR1 and CDR2 are SGHRS and YFSETQ. V loses 0 bases, J loses 8 bases, and the germline ends lie 12 bases apart. Beyond this particular receptor, the publication reports: The amount of clinical and demographic metadata varied by source and participant and was provided uncurated.

Comments on this clone: Its antigen is still unknown. Base qualities are missing; no much larger clone stands one base away.

Whole blood was collected in K2EDTA tubes by collaborating institutions according to the institutions' own protocols. Collaborator samples were shipped for TCRbeta analysis as frozen whole blood, isolated PBMCs, or DNA extracted from either sample type. TCRbeta CDR3 regions were amplified from genomic DNA by means of the immunoSEQ Assay, a bias-controlled multiplex PCR. As for the authors' bioinformatics: Nucleated cell counts per sample were estimated from amplification of reference gene primers within the assay. To quantify the absolute abundance of each unique TCRbeta CDR3 rearrangement, sequence reads were collapsed and filtered. Productive Simpson clonality was computed per sample as the square root of Simpson's diversity index over productive rearrangements. As stored in TCRdb, this immuneACCESS dataset retains in-frame rearrangements with V and J assigned. A fraction of the clones does not appear; measured against another copy, unresolved V genes explain less than half of the discrepancy, and the remainder lacks a known reason. The D gene and trimming were derived from the DNA, and the V and J assignments and clone size from that table. The sample table records over 100,000 clones; 75% to 85% of these occur just once. Of the sample, approximately 7.9% is held by the ten largest clones.

Sequenced sample: peripheral blood. The chain joins TRBV5-1 to TRBJ1-6; TRBD1 might be the D gene, on 5 matching bases. This sequence originates from a man between 65 and 85 years old with acute or convalescent COVID-19. The nucleotide sequence reads TGCGCCAGCAGCTTGGATCAGGGAATTTATTCACCCCTCCACTTT. Protein translation: CASSLDQGIYSPLHF.